This is a list of T cell receptor beta chains from one sample in a study of blood T cell repertoires in COVID-19. The repertoire was sequenced with immunoSEQ multiplex PCR; TCRdb's copy has only in-frame clones and lacks some. The sample has some 670,000 clones; about 90% are singletons. The sample was peripheral blood. These receptors all come from a woman younger than 35 with acute or convalescent COVID-19. CDR3s leave out the opening cysteine and the closing phenylalanine or tryptophan. Each record gives: V gene, J gene, CDR3 protein.

TRBV4-1	TRBJ2-7	ASSHTSGGVYEQY
TRBV29-1	TRBJ2-3	SAAGTLPTDTQY
TRBV6-6	TRBJ1-3	ASSYGGQGSGNTIY
TRBV5-1	TRBJ1-5	ASSPDTGTGKNSNQPQH
TRBV30	TRBJ1-1	AWSAGREDEAF
TRBV9	TRBJ2-7	ASSPHLTSGVFYEQY
TRBV5-5	TRBJ1-3	ASSPAGTVSGNTIY
TRBV21-1	TRBJ2-1	ASSRWGRSSEQF
TRBV19	TRBJ1-5	ASSPHKTGWNQPQH
TRBV2	TRBJ1-1	ASSEQGNTEAF
TRBV19	TRBJ1-6	ASSIPSKGGNSPLH
TRBV5-1	TRBJ2-3	ASSLQGARQDTQY
TRBV5-8	TRBJ1-1	ASSLGLGQVWGTEAF
TRBV3-1/TRBV3-2	TRBJ1-2	ASSPLDSVGYT
TRBV19	TRBJ1-6	ASSIGLQANSPLH
TRBV18	TRBJ1-2	ASSQTANYGYT
TRBV7-2	TRBJ2-7	ASSLVPSYEQY
TRBV5-6	TRBJ1-4	ASSLFPTGPNEKLF
TRBV6-6	TRBJ1-1	ASRPGHYTEAF
TRBV5-8	TRBJ1-5	ASSDRVGNQPQH
TRBV7-8	TRBJ1-5	ASSETGVLMPQH
TRBV10-3	TRBJ2-1	AIRRQSSYNEQF
TRBV28	TRBJ2-2	ASSSGRGPSGELF